This T cell receptor beta chain was recovered during a study of T-cell memory formation after mild COVID-19 (dated by TCRdb to about 2021). Study-level background: Most TCR sequence clusters were specific to one of the two donors. In two donors, T-cell clones that expanded and contracted after mild COVID-19 were followed by sequencing TCRalpha and TCRbeta repertoires longitudinally. Two young, previously healthy adult volunteers, one female and one male, were included in the cohort. Results the study describes overall, beyond this receptor: Some responding clones were detected in pre-infection memory, which suggested that pre-existing cross-reactive memory T cells had joined the SARS-CoV-2 response. Clones contracting from day 15 to 85 had balanced CD4/CD8 phenotypes, while a second wave expanding from day 15 to 37 was biased towards CD4+. Only a couple of mild cases were covered by the study, and larger cohorts that include severe cases with pre-infection samples were considered necessary. Whether the second-wave clones peaking on day 37 were SARS-CoV-2 specific was not confirmed. Contracting CD4+ clones were found mainly in CM and EM memory subsets, while CD8+ clones were enriched in EMRA.

Ficoll-Paque density gradient centrifugation was used to isolate PBMCs. TCRdb names Illumina NovaSeq 6000 as the instrument used. Using 5'RACE with constant-segment primers, TCRalpha and TCRbeta cDNA libraries were constructed, with sample barcodes and unique molecular identifiers added in the process. RNA was extracted from every sample with Trizol reagent. Amplification of the libraries took two PCR steps, and the second step added a second sample barcode plus Illumina TruSeq adapters. The libraries were sequenced on an Illumina NovaSeq using 2 x 150 bp paired-end reads. In the source study's methods: Demultiplexing of reads and collapsing into UMI-guided consensus sequences were performed with migec v1.2.7. Using mixcr v2.1.11, UMI consensuses were aligned to TRA and TRB V and J templates and then assembled into clonotypes. Expanded or contracted clonotypes were those called significant by both edgeR and NoisET, with noise models trained on biological replicates. For edgeR calls, the cutoffs were a false discovery rate-adjusted p below 0.01 and a log2 fold-change threshold of 1. As an exploratory analysis of dynamics, PCA with hierarchical clustering was applied to max-normalized trajectories of the 1000 most abundant clonotypes. Separately sequenced CD4+ and CD8+ repertoires were used to assign a CD4 or CD8 phenotype to each responding clone. The raw public data were reprocessed by TCRdb itself: fastp quality trimming at Q25, MiXCR clonotype calling, in-frame beta chains only. Entries that share a CDR3 protein sequence are merged under the most common genes and DNA. TCRdb's processing, not the study's, gives the V and J calls here. Within this sample are approximately 52,000 distinct CDR3 sequences, with around 9.7% of them counted one time only. The top ten hold about an eighth of the sample.

Regarding this clonotype: The clone's antigen remains unknown. The record has no base qualities; no much larger clone is one base away.

V is trimmed back by 7 bases and J by 4 bases, and the junction contains 9 bases that no gene match accounts for. CDR3 length: 13 amino acids, cysteine to phenylalanine. The DNA shown is the 39-base CDR3, in frame from base 1. The CDR1 and CDR2 encoded by the germline V gene are SQVTM and ANQGSEA. Recombination connected TRBV29-1 to TRBJ2-7, with 8 middle bases fitting TRBD1. Specimen: PBMCs or a T cell subset sorted from them (not recorded which). The sequence was obtained from an adult woman who had mild COVID-19 (a few samples of this study predate the infection). The sample titles of this study are shuffled in the database, so cell type and time point are left out; the donor was told from shared clones. The CDR3 corresponds to CSAWRTGYYEQYF. The sequenced DNA: TGCAGCGCCTGGAGGACAGGGTATTACGAGCAGTACTTC.